Below, 23 T cell receptor beta chains from the same sample are listed, as sequenced in a study of blood T cell repertoires in COVID-19. This table comes from immunoSEQ multiplex PCR, and its TCRdb copy is limited to in-frame clones, with some not included. The profile shows under 350,000 clones, just over 85% of them singletons. The sequenced sample was PBMCs or T cells enriched from blood (not recorded which). The source of these receptors is a man under 40 who had recovered from COVID-19.

V gene TRBV28 combines with J gene TRBJ2-7; 11 bases map to TRBD2. CDR1 and CDR2 (germline): MDHEN, SYDVKM. This CDR3 comprises 17 residues. V trimming: 2 bases; J trimming: 1 base; junction bases outside the gene matches: 7. DNA of the CDR3: TGTGCCAGCAGTTTACCCTTGGGACTAGCGGTGTCCTACGAGCAGTACTTC. It specifies CASSLPLGLAVSYEQYF.

J is TRBJ1-5 and V is TRBV4-1, with D unclear. This CDR3 contains 15 residues. Germline V gene lookup returns CDR1 MGHRA and CDR2 YSYEKL. Trimming cost V 5 bases and J 3 bases, with 14 bases left between them. The CDR3, as DNA: TGCGCCAGCAGCTTACGGTCTGCTCCCAATCAGCCCCAGCATTTT. Protein: CASSLRSAPNQPQHF.

The chain combines TRBV19 with TRBJ2-3, with D unresolved. Trimming removed 10 bases at V and 4 bases at J, with 9 bases between. CDR1 and CDR2 from the germline V gene are LNHDA and SQIVND (reference sequence). The CDR3 length is 11 residues. The CDR3 DNA is TGTGCCACCCGCTACTCAGATACGCAGTATTTT. Translating it yields CATRYSDTQYF.

DNA for the CDR3: TGTGCCAGTAGTACCCGTGGCAGGGTGGTTGGCTACACCTTC. Translation gives CASSTRGRVVGYTF. The chain employs TRBV19 and TRBJ1-2; tentative D call: TRBD1 (5 bases). The germline CDR1 and CDR2 sequences are LNHDA and SQIVND (reference sequence). This CDR3 has 14 residues. V was trimmed by 4 bases and J by 7 bases, leaving 16 bases between them.

This chain joins TRBV7-2 and TRBJ1-2; a possible D gene is TRBD1 (6 bases). The CDR3 covers 19 residues. With 4 bases removed from V and 2 bases from J, the gap between germline ends came to 26 bases. CDR1 SGHTA and CDR2 FQGNSA come from the germline V gene. The DNA of the CDR3 is TGTGCCAGCAGCTGGATGACAGGACGGGGGAGGGATCTAAACTATGGCTACACCTTC. It yields the protein CASSWMTGRGRDLNYGYTF.

The V and J genes are TRBV11-2 and TRBJ1-4, with D tentatively TRBD1 (5 bases). The CDR3 has 18 amino acids. Germline V gives CDR1 SGHAT, CDR2 FQNNGV. V lost 5 bases and J lost 0, with 19 bases in between. CDR3 DNA sequence: TGTGCCAGCAGCCGGCTGGGCCTTAGGGGTTCAACTAATGAAAAACTGTTTTTT. Its protein product is CASSRLGLRGSTNEKLFF.

The rearrangement links TRBV2 to TRBJ2-2; the match to TRBD2 covers 7 bases. The J segment lost 5 bases and the V segment lost 3 bases, leaving 12 bases of the junction unmatched. Germline V gene data show CDR1 as SNHLY and CDR2 as FYNNEI. The CDR3 is 17 residues long. The CDR3 sequence: CASSDGGGRKGTGELFF. In DNA form, the CDR3 reads TGTGCCAGCAGTGATGGCGGCGGGAGAAAGGGGACCGGGGAGCTGTTTTTT.

This clone was observed a few times. The chain links TRBV11-2 to TRBJ2-5; 12 nucleotides line up with TRBD2. Trimming took 5 bases from V and 6 from J; bases not matched to a gene: 10. The CDR3 is 16 amino acids. Per the germline V gene, CDR1 is SGHAT and CDR2 is FQNNGV. CDR3 loop: CASSPTSGSVVKTQYF. The CDR3 DNA reads TGTGCCAGCAGCCCGACTAGCGGGAGCGTGGTAAAGACCCAGTACTTC.

The chain employs TRBV12-3 or TRBV12-4 and TRBJ1-4, with D possibly matching TRBD1 (5 bases). The CDR3 length is 13 residues. The V end lost 8 bases, the J end lost 8 bases, and 15 bases lay between the germline ends. The CDR3 is CASGGDRGEKLFF. Written as DNA, the CDR3 is TGTGCCAGCGGCGGGGACCGAGGGGAAAAACTGTTTTTT.

Concerning this clone: At the DNA level, this CDR3 is encoded by other sequences in the same sample as well. The chain is built from TRBV3-1 (or the pseudogene TRBV3-2) and TRBJ1-3; maybe TRBD1 (6 bases). Per the germline V gene, CDR1 is LGHDT and CDR2 is YNNKEL (reference sequence). The CDR3 has 14 residues. Trimming took off 3 bases at V and 1 base at J, with 7 bases between the two ends. The CDR3 region is CASSQGHSGNTIYF. The CDR3 DNA reads TGTGCCAGCAGCCAGGGACATTCTGGAAACACCATATATTTT.

This clone has only one observation. The rearrangement uses TRBV5-1 and TRBJ2-2; 10 positions match TRBD2. This CDR3 spans 18 amino acids. Trimming at V came to 0 bases and at J to 1 base, leaving 6 bases not matched to a gene. CDR1 and CDR2 (germline): SGHRS, YFSETQ. The chain's CDR3 is CASSLGTSGALNTGELFF. The CDR3, as DNA: TGCGCCAGCAGCTTGGGGACTAGCGGTGCCCTGAACACCGGGGAGCTGTTTTTT.

This chain connects TRBV7-8 to TRBJ2-7; 9 nucleotides align to TRBD1. The germline V gene encodes CDR1 SGHVS and CDR2 FQNEAQ. The J segment lost 3 bases and the V segment lost 6 bases, leaving 9 bases of the junction unmatched. The CDR3 spans 15 residues. In nucleotides, the CDR3 is TGTGCCAGCAGTGACAGGGGGTTCCGTAACTACGAGCAGTACTTC. Encoded protein: CASSDRGFRNYEQYF.

This clone was seen only a few times. The rearrangement joins TRBV2 to TRBJ1-2; D is unresolved. V was trimmed by 4 bases and J by 6 bases, leaving 9 bases between them. Looked up from germline, CDR1 is SNHLY and CDR2 is FYNNEI. CDR3 length: 12 amino acids. The CDR3 reads CASSARAHGYTF. CDR3 bases: TGTGCCAGCAGTGCGAGGGCCCATGGCTACACCTTC.

This chain uses TRBV28 with TRBJ1-2, with a possible D match to TRBD1 (6 bases). Germline CDR1 reads MDHEN; CDR2 reads SYDVKM. The V end was cut by 4 bases, the J end by 7 bases, with 25 bases between. The CDR3 covers 17 residues. The CDR3 sequence is CASSSGGAVWSYGGYTF. CDR3 bases: TGTGCCAGCAGTTCGGGGGGGGCCGTTTGGTCTTATGGTGGCTACACCTTC.

This chain joins TRBV7-9 and TRBJ2-4; 9 bases map to TRBD1. CDR1 and CDR2 from the germline V gene are SEHNR and FQNEAQ (reference sequence). V lost 5 bases, J lost 0 bases, and 14 bases stayed unmatched. This CDR3 is built from 19 residues. The DNA of the CDR3 is TGTGCCAGCAGCACTGACCGGGACAGGGCTACCCAAGCCAAAAACATTCAGTACTTC. Residues: CASSTDRDRATQAKNIQYF.

The rearrangement uses TRBV7-2 and TRBJ2-7; 8 nucleotides line up with TRBD1. V shed 4 bases, J shed 3 bases, and the junction held 11 bases outside the gene matches. The CDR3 is 16 residues long. The germline V gene has CDR1 SGHTA and CDR2 FQGNSA. The CDR3 DNA reads TGTGCCAGCAGCTCCCCGGGGACAGGCCGGCTCTACGAGCAGTACTTC. It translates to CASSSPGTGRLYEQYF.

The chain has TRBV7-8 and TRBJ1-5, with D perhaps TRBD1 (5 bases). Germline V gene sequence: CDR1 SGHVS, CDR2 FQNEAQ. CDR3 length: 16 residues. V lost 1 base to trimming and J lost 4 bases, with 14 bases between them. In DNA, the CDR3 is TGTGCCAGCAGCTTAGATAAGGGGTTAAGGAATCAGCCCCAGCATTTT. This translates into CASSLDKGLRNQPQHF. The variable domain in full, with the rest retrieved from reference TRBV7-8 and TRBJ1-5, is GAGVSQSPRYKVAKRGQDVALRCDPISGHVSLFWYQQALGQGPEFLTYFQNEAQLDKSGLPSDRFFAERPEGSVSTLKIQRTQQEDSAVYLCASSLDKGLRNQPQHFGDGTRLSIL.

The V call is TRBV18, the J call TRBJ1-1; D is unclear. V lost 4 bases to trimming and J lost 0 bases, with 9 bases between them. The CDR3 loop spans 14 amino acids. CDR1 is KGHSH and CDR2 is LQKENI in the germline V gene. The CDR3 DNA reads TGTGCCAGCTCACTCGCCGGAGTGAACACTGAAGCTTTCTTT. Translation gives CASSLAGVNTEAFF.

This clone was observed a handful of times. J is TRBJ1-2 and V is TRBV29-1; TRBD1 agrees at 11 bases. CDR1 and CDR2 from the germline V gene are SQVTM and ANQGSEA. This CDR3 contains 12 residues. V was clipped by 6 bases and J by 7 bases; unmatched bases: 4. This CDR3 is CSVGQGASGYTF. The CDR3, as DNA: TGCAGCGTCGGACAGGGGGCGTCTGGCTACACCTTC.

This clone has just one count. CDR3 DNA: TGTGCCAGCAGCTTAAGCAGGGGATGGGAGACCCAGTACTTC. This translates into CASSLSRGWETQYF. The genes are TRBV7-2 and TRBJ2-5; tentative D call: TRBD1 (6 bases). Germline assignment: CDR1 SGHTA and CDR2 FQGNSA. This CDR3 has 14 residues. The ends were cut back, 2 bases at V and 5 bases at J, with 12 bases in the middle.

This rearrangement joins TRBV2 to TRBJ2-7; no definite D call. This CDR3 has 11 amino acids. V lost 6 bases, J lost 7 bases, and 10 bases lay in between. From germline, CDR1 is SNHLY and CDR2 FYNNEI. The CDR3: CASSLSWEQYF. The DNA for the CDR3 is TGTGCCAGCAGCCTTAGTTGGGAGCAGTACTTC.

V usage is TRBV18 and J usage is TRBJ1-1; no clear D gene. The germline gives CDR1 KGHSH, CDR2 LQKENI. V was cut by 3 bases and J by 3 bases, with 8 bases left in between. This CDR3 has 13 residues. DNA for the CDR3: TGTGCCAGCTCACCGCATACGGACACTGAAGCTTTCTTT. Its translation is CASSPHTDTEAFF.

The chain has TRBV5-1 and TRBJ2-1; maybe TRBD2 (5 bases). Germline CDR1 and CDR2: SGHRS and YFSETQ. This CDR3 spans 14 amino acids. V lost 4 bases, J lost 4 bases, and 12 bases lay in between. The CDR3 DNA follows: TGCGCCAGCAGCGGGCGGACTGGTTACAATGAGCAGTTCTTC. Protein sequence: CASSGRTGYNEQFF.